This T cell receptor beta chain was observed in a study of siplizumab effects on memory and regulatory T cells (dated by TCRdb to the late 2010s). For the wider study: The study looked at the effect of siplizumab, an anti-CD2 antibody, on alloreactive T-cell subsets in allogeneic mixed lymphocyte reactions made from human PBMCs. Points the paper makes about the study in general: For roughly 80-97% of proliferating CD4+ or CD8+ clones, no naive or memory phenotype could be assigned. Among mappable alloreactive CD4+ clones, the Treg-derived fraction averaged around 63% with siplizumab versus 25% to 30% in control reactions. No functional confirmation was obtained for the suppressive function of proliferating Tregs from siplizumab cultures. Because sequences at frequencies below about 10^-5 were poorly captured, only a minor fraction of alloreactive clones could be mapped back to unstimulated subsets. Compared with memory T cells, unstimulated naive T cells appeared more diverse, and naive cells seemed to make a substantial contribution to the alloresponse. Siplizumab significantly lowered the cumulative frequency of alloreactive sequences that could be traced to unstimulated CD4+ memory T cells.

Library creation used the immunoSEQ multiplex PCR assay. Approximately 10^5 TCR templates per sample were assayed by the deep sequencing platform. Genomic DNA extracted from sorted T cells was the material used for TCRbeta CDR3 sequencing. Per the source publication's procedure: The R programming language was used for clonal analysis of TCRbeta CDR3 data. Alloreactive CD4+ and CD8+ clones were identified by comparing unstimulated samples to CFSE-low samples taken after the reaction. Regulatory or non-regulatory origin of alloreactive CD4+ clones was assigned by matching sequences to the sorted unstimulated Treg and non-Treg repertoires. Imported from immuneACCESS, the table was reduced by TCRdb to in-frame sequences with V and J called. These copies leave out some clones; in studies compared against another copy, an unresolved V gene accounts for under half, and the cause of the remainder is not known. V and J calls and clone size are given by that table; D and trimming were obtained from the DNA. This sample gives thousands of clones in total; 55% to 75% of them show up just once. Of the sample, roughly two thirds falls within the top ten clones.

In regard to this clone: No antigen is known for it. Qualities for individual bases were not recorded, and no much larger clone is one base off.

The CDR3 runs 14 residues from the cysteine to the phenylalanine. CDR3 DNA only is kept here, 42 bases in frame from base 1. V loses 1 base, J loses 4 bases, and the germline ends lie 7 bases apart. CDR1 and CDR2, per the germline V gene, are KGHSH and LQKENI. Additional sequencing covered unstimulated subsets from three donor pairs, namely CD8+ effector memory, CD4+ naive, CD8+ TEMRA, CD4+ memory and CD8+ naive. Sorted unstimulated T cells and proliferating T cells recovered from mixed lymphocyte reactions were subjected to TCRbeta CDR3 sequencing. Fresh whole blood from fewer than 11 HLA-typed healthy donors was used to isolate PBMCs.

The chain joins TRBV18 to TRBJ2-2; the D segment cannot be called with confidence. Sequencing was carried out using effector memory CD8+ T cells sorted from blood. In light of the paper, this sample's cell subset or site label describes: unstimulated CD8+ effector memory T cells. This TCR came from a human donor in good health. The CDR3 loop reads CASSPRSATGELFF. The bases read TGTGCCAGCTCACCACGCTCGGCCACCGGGGAGCTGTTTTTT.